The 25 T cell receptor beta chains presented below share a single source sample, sequenced in a study of OX40 agonist ivuxolimab in advanced cancers. Measured with immunoSEQ multiplex PCR; TCRdb has only the in-frame clones, and not every one. The sample yields about 49,000 clones, around 80% seen once. The starting material was CD4+ or CD8+ T cells sorted from blood, obtained in a trial of the OX40 agonist ivuxolimab. These receptors came from an adult with an advanced solid tumor such as melanoma, head and neck, liver or kidney cancer.

V usage is TRBV5-1 and J usage is TRBJ1-1, with D possibly matching TRBD1 (5 bases). From germline, CDR1 is SGHRS and CDR2 YFSETQ. The length of the CDR3 is 14 residues. V lost 3 bases and J lost 1, with 10 bases in between. The CDR3 nucleotides are TGCGCCAGCAGCTGGGGCACGGCGAACACTGAAGCTTTCTTT. It specifies CASSWGTANTEAFF.

The J gene is TRBJ1-5, the V gene TRBV6-1; D is uncertain. V was pared by 0 bases and J by 11 bases, with 11 bases between. The length of the CDR3 is 13 residues. CDR1 and CDR2 (germline): MNHNS, SASEGT. CDR3 nucleotides: TGTGCCAGCAGTGAAGCACGGGGATGGGCCCAGCATTTT. Its protein product is CASSEARGWAQHF.

This clone occurred a few times. V gene TRBV2 combines with J gene TRBJ2-5; TRBD2 might be the D (5 bases). The CDR3 has 14 amino acids. Trimming pared 5 bases from V and 5 bases from J, leaving 15 bases between. Germline lookup yields CDR1 SNHLY and CDR2 FYNNEI. The CDR3 nucleotides are TGTGCCAGCAGTTTTAGGACTTTCCCGGAGACCCAGTACTTC. Amino acid sequence: CASSFRTFPETQYF.

The CDR3 DNA is TGTGCCAGCAGTGTACAGGGGGGAGGGGAGACCCAGTACTTC. Protein: CASSVQGGGETQYF. This sequence joins TRBV2 and TRBJ2-5, with a tentative D call TRBD1 (8 bases). Trimming cost V 4 bases and J 5 bases, with 14 bases left between them. This CDR3 has 14 amino acids. Germline V lookup: CDR1 SNHLY, CDR2 FYNNEI.

The V call is TRBV5-1, the J call TRBJ2-5, with D uncertain. The V end was cut by 7 bases, the J end by 1 base, with 8 bases between. The length of the CDR3 is 12 residues. Germline CDR1 and CDR2: SGHRS and YFSETQ. CDR3 nucleotides: TGCGCCAGCCGCCGCCTCCAAGAGACCCAGTACTTC. It encodes CASRRLQETQYF.

The gene calls are TRBV18 and TRBJ2-3; D unresolved. Trimming shortened V by 2 bases and J by 5 bases, and 5 bases separated the two germline ends. Germline-derived CDR1 and CDR2 are KGHSH and LQKENI. The CDR3 sequence is 12 residues long. The CDR3 DNA reads as TGTGCCAGCTCACCAGCCGGAGATACGCAGTATTTT. It yields the protein CASSPAGDTQYF.

The table lists this clone with a few counts. The chain combines TRBV30 with TRBJ2-7; D may be TRBD2 (5 bases). The CDR3 sequence is 13 residues long. V was clipped by 0 bases and J by 7 bases, with 13 bases between them. Germline loops: CDR1 GTSNPN, CDR2 SVGIG (reference sequence). In DNA form, the CDR3 reads TGTGCCTGGAGTGTACAATCAGGAGGTGAGCAGTACTTC. Amino acids: CAWSVQSGGEQYF.

The chain has TRBV9 and TRBJ2-1; weak D call: TRBD2 (5 bases). Germline values: CDR1 SGDLS, CDR2 YYNGEE. The CDR3 totals 15 residues. Trimming removed 4 bases at V and 3 bases at J, with 14 bases between. The CDR3 sequence is CASSPRTALYNEQFF. In DNA, the CDR3 is TGTGCCAGCAGCCCCCGGACTGCGCTCTACAATGAGCAGTTCTTC.

The rearrangement uses TRBV5-1 and TRBJ1-1, with D possibly being TRBD1 (5 bases). V lost 2 bases and J lost 4, with 9 bases in between. Germline CDR1 reads SGHRS; CDR2 reads YFSETQ. This CDR3 contains 13 residues. The CDR3 region is CASSFAGTTEAFF. CDR3 nucleotides: TGCGCCAGCAGCTTTGCGGGGACCACTGAAGCTTTCTTT.

V usage is TRBV18 and J usage is TRBJ1-5, with no clear D. The V end lost 1 base, the J end lost 3 bases, and 10 bases lay between the germline ends. The CDR3 spans 15 residues. Germline V gene lookup returns CDR1 KGHSH and CDR2 LQKENI. The CDR3 DNA follows: TGTGCCAGCTCACCACAAACTGGGTTCAATCAGCCCCAGCATTTT. Its translation is CASSPQTGFNQPQHF. Together with reference TRBV18 and TRBJ1-5, the CDR3 gives the full variable domain: NAGVMQNPRHLVRRRGQEARLRCSPMKGHSHVYWYRQLPEEGLKFMVYLQKENIIDESGMPKERFSAEFPKEGPSILRIQQVVRGDSAAYFCASSPQTGFNQPQHFGDGTRLSIL.

The gene calls are TRBV7-8 and TRBJ2-7; D is uncertain. CDR1 and CDR2 (germline): SGHVS, FQNEAQ. The CDR3 consists of 13 residues. The V end was cut by 3 bases, the J end by 3 bases, with 9 bases between. Written as DNA, the CDR3 is TGTGCCAGCAGCTTGAGTCAGTTCTACGAGCAGTACTTC. It yields the protein CASSLSQFYEQYF.

The chain joins TRBV6-5 to TRBJ2-5; D may be TRBD2 (6 bases). Germline V CDR1 and CDR2: MNHEY, SVGAGI. Trimming took 8 bases from V and 1 from J, leaving 17 bases between them. The CDR3 consists of 15 residues. CDR3 nucleotide sequence: TGTGCCAGCTACCCCAGCGGGCAGCTCCAAGAGACCCAGTACTTC. Amino acid sequence: CASYPSGQLQETQYF.

The V call is TRBV2, the J call TRBJ1-3; perhaps TRBD1 as D (6 bases). The germline gives CDR1 SNHLY, CDR2 FYNNEI. The ends were cut back, 2 bases at V and 4 bases at J, with 9 bases in the middle. The CDR3 is 14 residues long. CDR3: CASSEPRGGNTIYF. CDR3 nucleotides: TGTGCCAGCAGTGAACCCAGGGGAGGAAACACCATATATTTT.

The genes are TRBV5-1 and TRBJ2-3; D is unresolved. The V gene lost 4 bases and the J gene lost 2 bases, with 14 bases spanning the gap. CDR1 is SGHRS, CDR2 YFSETQ, per germline. The CDR3 is 15 amino acids. The CDR3 coding sequence is TGCGCCAGCAGCGAAGACCTTCCTAACACAGATACGCAGTATTTT. Translated, it gives CASSEDLPNTDTQYF.

V is TRBV19 and J is TRBJ1-5, with unresolved D. The germline V and J ends were trimmed by 3 bases and 0 bases, with 15 bases remaining between them. Looked up from germline, CDR1 is LNHDA and CDR2 is SQIVND (reference sequence). This CDR3 has 17 amino acids. CDR3 amino acids: CASSIRGTRSSNQPQHF. DNA of the CDR3: TGTGCCAGTAGTATCCGGGGAACTCGGAGTAGCAATCAGCCCCAGCATTTT. The whole variable domain, filled in from reference TRBV19 and TRBJ1-5, reads DGGITQSPKYLFRKEGQNVTLSCEQNLNHDAMYWYRQDPGQGLRLIYYSQIVNDFQKGDIAEGYSVSREKKESFPLTVTSAQKNPTAFYLCASSIRGTRSSNQPQHFGDGTRLSIL.

The chain recombines TRBV18 with TRBJ2-5; TRBD2 agrees at 12 bases. The CDR3 is 14 amino acids. Germline V gene sequence: CDR1 KGHSH, CDR2 LQKENI. With V trimmed by 3 bases and J by 4 bases, 0 bases remained unmatched. The DNA of the CDR3 is TGTGCCAGCTCACCGGGACTAGCGGGAGAGACCCAGTACTTC. It codes for CASSPGLAGETQYF.

The chain links TRBV25-1 to TRBJ1-4; D unclear. CDR1 MGHDK and CDR2 SYGVNS come from the germline V gene. V was pared by 6 bases and J by 0 bases, with 5 bases between. CDR3 length equals 13 residues. The CDR3 loop is CASRKATNEKLFF. The CDR3, as DNA: TGTGCCAGCAGAAAGGCAACTAATGAAAAACTGTTTTTT. Variable domain in full (rest from reference TRBV25-1 and TRBJ1-4): EADIYQTPRYLVIGTGKKITLECSQTMGHDKMYWYQQDPGMELHLIHYSYGVNSTEKGDLSSESTVSRIRTEHFPLTLESARPSHTSQYLCASRKATNEKLFFGSGTQLSVL.

The genes are TRBV5-4 and TRBJ2-1, with D possibly being TRBD1 or TRBD2 (6 bases each). The CDR3 covers 16 residues. Trimming pared 2 bases from V and 0 bases from J, leaving 12 bases between. Germline V CDR1 and CDR2: SGHNT, YYREEE (reference sequence). The CDR3 reads CASSFGGGSSYNEQFF. DNA for the CDR3: TGTGCCAGCAGCTTTGGAGGGGGTAGCTCCTACAATGAGCAGTTCTTC.

The chain carries TRBV28 and TRBJ1-4; D unresolved. Germline values: CDR1 MDHEN, CDR2 SYDVKM. The V end lost 5 bases, the J end lost 0 bases, and 10 bases lay between the germline ends. The CDR3 runs 15 residues. CDR3 nucleotide sequence: TGTGCCAGCAGTGCACGCGATGCAACTAATGAAAAACTGTTTTTT. Translated: CASSARDATNEKLFF.

This chain joins TRBV9 and TRBJ1-1, with D possibly matching TRBD1 (5 bases). The CDR3 length is 13 residues. V dropped 4 bases and J dropped 10 bases, with 17 bases sitting between them. Germline CDR1 and CDR2: SGDLS and YYNGEE. The CDR3: CASSPREGRRAFF. CDR3 nucleotides: TGTGCCAGCAGCCCTCGAGAGGGGCGCAGAGCTTTCTTT.

As DNA, the CDR3 is TGCGCCAGCAGCGGAGGACAGGGGGCCTACGAGCAGTACTTC. Translation gives CASSGGQGAYEQYF. The V call is TRBV5-1, the J call TRBJ2-7, with 10 bases fitting TRBD1. The CDR3 has 14 residues. Germline values: CDR1 SGHRS, CDR2 YFSETQ. Germline trimming cut 4 bases from V and 2 bases from J; bases unmatched to any gene: 3.

This clone has a handful of counts. The J gene is TRBJ2-2, the V gene TRBV15; unclear D gene. V was clipped by 0 bases and J by 6 bases, with 2 bases between them. The CDR3 has 12 residues. The germline gives CDR1 LNHNV, CDR2 YYDKDF (reference sequence). The CDR3 DNA is TGTGCCACCAGCAGAGACGCCGGGGAGCTGTTTTTT. Translation: CATSRDAGELFF.

The chain combines TRBV20-1 with TRBJ1-2; no clear D. The CDR3 loop spans 11 amino acids. V lost 0 bases and J 7 bases, leaving 6 bases between the germline ends. In germline, CDR1 is DFQATT, CDR2 SNEGSKA (reference sequence). The CDR3 loop is CSARDMSGYTF. CDR3 sequence (DNA): TGCAGTGCTAGAGATATGAGTGGCTACACCTTC.

The chain combines TRBV6-1 with TRBJ1-2; D gene unclear. Germline V gives CDR1 MNHNS, CDR2 SASEGT. V lost 4 bases, J lost 5 bases, and 14 bases lay in between. CDR3 length: 14 amino acids. As DNA, the CDR3 is TGTGCCAGCAGTGGAAACCGAATAGGTTATGGCTACACCTTC. Amino acid sequence: CASSGNRIGYGYTF.

The gene calls are TRBV7-9 and TRBJ2-3, with TRBD2 matching over 12 bases. Looked up from germline, CDR1 is SEHNR and CDR2 is FQNEAQ (reference sequence). This CDR3 contains 17 residues. V shed 5 bases, J shed 1 base, and the junction held 7 bases outside the gene matches. The CDR3 here is CASSLRLAGEGTDTQYF. DNA for the CDR3: TGTGCCAGCAGCCTACGACTAGCGGGAGAGGGCACAGATACGCAGTATTTT.